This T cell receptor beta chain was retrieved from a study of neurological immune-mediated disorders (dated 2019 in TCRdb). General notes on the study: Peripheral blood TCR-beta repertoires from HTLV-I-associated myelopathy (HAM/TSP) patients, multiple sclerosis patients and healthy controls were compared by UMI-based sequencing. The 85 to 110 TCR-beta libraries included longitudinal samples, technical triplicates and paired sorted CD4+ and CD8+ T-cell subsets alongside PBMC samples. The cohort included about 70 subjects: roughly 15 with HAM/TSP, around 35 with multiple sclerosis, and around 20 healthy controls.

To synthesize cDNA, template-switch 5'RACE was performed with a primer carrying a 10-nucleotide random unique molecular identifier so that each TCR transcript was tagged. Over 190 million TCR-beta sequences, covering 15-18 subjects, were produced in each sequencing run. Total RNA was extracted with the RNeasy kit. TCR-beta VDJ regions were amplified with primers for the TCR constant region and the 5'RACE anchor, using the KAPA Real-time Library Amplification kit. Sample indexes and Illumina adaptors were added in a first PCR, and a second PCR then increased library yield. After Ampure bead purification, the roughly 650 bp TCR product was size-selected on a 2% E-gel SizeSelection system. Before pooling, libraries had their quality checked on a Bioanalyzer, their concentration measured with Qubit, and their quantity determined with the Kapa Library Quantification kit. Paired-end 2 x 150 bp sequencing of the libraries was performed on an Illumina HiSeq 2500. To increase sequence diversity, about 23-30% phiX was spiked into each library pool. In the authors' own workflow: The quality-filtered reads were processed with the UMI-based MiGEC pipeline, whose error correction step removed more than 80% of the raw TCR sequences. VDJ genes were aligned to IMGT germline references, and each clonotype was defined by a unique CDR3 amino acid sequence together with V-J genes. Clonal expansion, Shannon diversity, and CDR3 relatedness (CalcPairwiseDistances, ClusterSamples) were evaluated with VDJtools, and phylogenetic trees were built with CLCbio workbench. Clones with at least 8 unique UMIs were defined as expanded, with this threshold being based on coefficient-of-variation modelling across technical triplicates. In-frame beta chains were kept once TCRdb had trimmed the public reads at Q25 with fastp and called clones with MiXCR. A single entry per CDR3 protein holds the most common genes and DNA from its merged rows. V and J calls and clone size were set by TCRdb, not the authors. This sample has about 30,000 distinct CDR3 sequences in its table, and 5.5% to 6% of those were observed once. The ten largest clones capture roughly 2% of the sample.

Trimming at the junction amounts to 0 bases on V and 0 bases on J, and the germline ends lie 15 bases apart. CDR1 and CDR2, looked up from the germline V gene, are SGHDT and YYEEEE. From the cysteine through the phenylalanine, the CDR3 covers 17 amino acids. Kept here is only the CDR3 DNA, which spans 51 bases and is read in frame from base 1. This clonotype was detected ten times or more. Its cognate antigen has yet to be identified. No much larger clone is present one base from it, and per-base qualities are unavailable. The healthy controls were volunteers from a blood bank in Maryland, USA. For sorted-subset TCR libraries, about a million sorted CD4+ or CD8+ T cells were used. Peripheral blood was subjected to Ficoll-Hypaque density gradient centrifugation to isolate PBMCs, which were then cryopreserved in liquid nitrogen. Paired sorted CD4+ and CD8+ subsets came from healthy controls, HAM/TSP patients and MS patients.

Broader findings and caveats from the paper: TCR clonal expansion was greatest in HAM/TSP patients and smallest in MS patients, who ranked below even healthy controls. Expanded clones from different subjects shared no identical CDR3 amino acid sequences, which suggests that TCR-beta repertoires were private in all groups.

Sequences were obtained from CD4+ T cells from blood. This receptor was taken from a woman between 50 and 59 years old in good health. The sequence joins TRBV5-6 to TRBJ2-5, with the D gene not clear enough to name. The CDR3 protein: CASSLVGSGLNQETQYF. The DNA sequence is TGTGCCAGCAGCTTGGTAGGGTCAGGTCTGAACCAAGAGACCCAGTACTTC.